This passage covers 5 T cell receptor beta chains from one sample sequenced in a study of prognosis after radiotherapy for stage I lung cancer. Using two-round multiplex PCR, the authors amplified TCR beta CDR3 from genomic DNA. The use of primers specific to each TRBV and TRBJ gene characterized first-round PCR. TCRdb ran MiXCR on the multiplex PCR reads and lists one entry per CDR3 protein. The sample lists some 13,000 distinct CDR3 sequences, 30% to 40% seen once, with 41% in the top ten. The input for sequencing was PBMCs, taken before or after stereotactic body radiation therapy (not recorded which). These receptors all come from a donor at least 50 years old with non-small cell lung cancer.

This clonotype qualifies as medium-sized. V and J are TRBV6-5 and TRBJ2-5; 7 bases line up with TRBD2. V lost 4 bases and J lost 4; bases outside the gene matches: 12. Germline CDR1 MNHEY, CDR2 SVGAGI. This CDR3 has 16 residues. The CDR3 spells CASSSAEAGEAETQYF. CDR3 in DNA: TGTGCCAGCAGTTCCGCGGAGGCGGGAGAGGCAGAGACCCAGTACTTC.

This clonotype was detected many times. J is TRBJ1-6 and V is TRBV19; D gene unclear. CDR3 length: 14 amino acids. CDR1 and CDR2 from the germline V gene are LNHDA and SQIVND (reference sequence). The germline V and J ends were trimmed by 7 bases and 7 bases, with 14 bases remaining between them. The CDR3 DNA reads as TGTGCCAGTACTGTTGACCTGGAGAATTCACCCCTCCACTTT. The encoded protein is CASTVDLENSPLHF.

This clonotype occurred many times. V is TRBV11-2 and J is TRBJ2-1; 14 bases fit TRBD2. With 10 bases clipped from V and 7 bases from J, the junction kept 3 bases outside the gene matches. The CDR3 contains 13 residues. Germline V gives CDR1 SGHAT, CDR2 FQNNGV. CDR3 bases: TGTGCCACCGGGACTAGCGGGAGAAATGAGCAGTTCTTC. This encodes CATGTSGRNEQFF.

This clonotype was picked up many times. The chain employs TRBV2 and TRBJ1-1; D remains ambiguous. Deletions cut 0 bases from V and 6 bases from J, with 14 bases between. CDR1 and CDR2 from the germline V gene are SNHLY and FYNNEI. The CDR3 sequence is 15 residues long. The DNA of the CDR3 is TGTGCCAGCAGTGAAGCGCTCCCCGGGCTCGCTGAAGCTTTCTTT. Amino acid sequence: CASSEALPGLAEAFF.

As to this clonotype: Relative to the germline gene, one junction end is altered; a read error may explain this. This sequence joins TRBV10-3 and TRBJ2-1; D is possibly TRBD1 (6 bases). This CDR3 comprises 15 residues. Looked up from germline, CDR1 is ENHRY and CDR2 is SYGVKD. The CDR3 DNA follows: TGTGCTATCAGTGAATTAGGCTGGACAGACAATGAGCAGTTCTTC. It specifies CAISELGWTDNEQFF.